This TCR beta chain was identified during a study of blood T cells in healthy people across ages. The use of a sample-barcoded 5' primer and a J-beta primer mix characterized a second PCR of about 6 to 11 cycles. TCRdb reprocessed the 5' RACE reads with MiXCR, giving one entry per CDR3 protein. The table records around 710,000 distinct CDR3 sequences, 40% to 45% of them present only once. This CDR3 spans 15 amino acids. Germline assignment: CDR1 MNHEY and CDR2 SVGEGT. V gave up 5 bases and J gave up 0 bases; unmatched junction bases: 5. The origin of this receptor is a woman aged 55-70 years in good health. The source material was blood. The V call is TRBV6-2 or TRBV6-3, the J call TRBJ2-5; 8 bases are a match to TRBD1. CDR3 nucleotides: TGTGCCAGCAGTCTGAGGACAGGGAACCAAGAGACCCAGTACTTC. It is translated as CASSLRTGNQETQYF.